These T cell receptor beta chains were read from a single sample in a study of cytomegalovirus exposure and HLA in healthy donors. The repertoire was sequenced with immunoSEQ multiplex PCR; TCRdb's copy has only in-frame clones and lacks some. Of fewer than 90,000 clones in the sample, 80% to 85% were seen once. The sequenced sample consisted of PBMCs. The receptors stem from a woman in her late teens or twenties in good health and CMV-seropositive. The conserved cysteine and the conserved F or W are not part of the CDR3 here. Clone size is not always given. Where it is, it says once, few, many or a class for expanded clones.

J: TRBJ1-1; size: once; V: TRBV5-1; CDR3: ASSQDINTEAF
J: TRBJ1-2; size: NA; V: TRBV5-8; CDR3: ASSLVLSGYT
J: TRBJ2-5; size: NA; V: TRBV19; CDR3: ASSIDGRGTPQY
J: TRBJ2-7; size: few; V: TRBV28; CDR3: ASSYYATIYEQY
J: TRBJ1-5; size: NA; V: TRBV7-9; CDR3: ASSLGSPGGNQPQH
J: TRBJ1-4; size: once; V: TRBV10-3; CDR3: AIARDRGEKLF
J: TRBJ2-1; size: once; V: TRBV7-2; CDR3: ASSPWGDNEQF
J: TRBJ1-4; size: once; V: TRBV27; CDR3: ASSVQGSEKLF
J: TRBJ1-5; size: few; V: TRBV25-1; CDR3: ASSGQGNQPQH
J: TRBJ2-2; size: NA; V: TRBV5-1; CDR3: ASSWTSGGNGELF
J: TRBJ1-1; size: NA; V: TRBV10-1; CDR3: ASSGDRNTEAF
J: TRBJ2-3; size: many; V: TRBV2; CDR3: ASSPEASGGLDTQY
J: TRBJ1-2; size: NA; V: TRBV28; CDR3: ASSIDSYGYT
J: TRBJ2-1; size: NA; V: TRBV7-2; CDR3: ASSFTGFLASDSYNEQF
J: TRBJ1-2; size: few; V: TRBV16; CDR3: ASSISAGYGYT
J: TRBJ1-4; size: many; V: TRBV28; CDR3: ASSLGGGGTNEKLF
J: TRBJ2-7; size: NA; V: TRBV27; CDR3: ASSLGQASYEQY
J: TRBJ1-2; size: NA; V: TRBV10-3; CDR3: AISDAGNYGYT
J: TRBJ1-1; size: NA; V: TRBV11-2; CDR3: ASSLDHGTRAEAF
J: TRBJ2-1; size: NA; V: TRBV19; CDR3: ASSILSGSGGGSMQF
J: TRBJ1-4; size: few; V: TRBV5-1; CDR3: ASTAGQGARLNEKLF
J: TRBJ1-3; size: once; V: TRBV7-8; CDR3: ASSLQGAGNTIY
J: TRBJ2-3; size: NA; V: TRBV7-2; CDR3: ASSLVRLVTSTDTQY
J: TRBJ1-2; size: NA; V: TRBV6-5; CDR3: ASSYAQGYGYT
J: TRBJ2-3; size: NA; V: TRBV1; CDR3: TSSLMEETTSTDTQY
J: TRBJ2-1; size: NA; V: TRBV9; CDR3: ASSKLSYNEQF
J: TRBJ1-3; size: few; V: TRBV28; CDR3: ASSFQLGGSGNTIY
J: TRBJ2-7; size: NA; V: TRBV14; CDR3: ASSQDGFRDTYEQY
J: TRBJ2-5; size: NA; V: TRBV6-5; CDR3: ASSPPTGAVETQY
J: TRBJ1-1; size: NA; V: TRBV27; CDR3: ASSLASGLGEAF
J: TRBJ2-5; size: NA; V: TRBV5-5; CDR3: ASSQIFGHLQETQY
J: TRBJ1-5; size: once; V: TRBV5-1; CDR3: ASSLERGGQPQH
J: TRBJ1-5; size: NA; V: TRBV19; CDR3: ASTDQGARFNQPQH
J: TRBJ1-1; size: NA; V: TRBV11-2; CDR3: ASSLQVMNTEAF
J: TRBJ1-4; size: NA; V: TRBV5-1; CDR3: ASSLARDSNEKLF
J: TRBJ2-3; size: NA; V: TRBV6-1; CDR3: ASKHLSTDTQY
J: TRBJ1-6; size: NA; V: TRBV7-2; CDR3: ASSLGRRGQHNSPLH
J: TRBJ2-1; size: NA; V: TRBV19; CDR3: ASNRGGYNEQF
J: TRBJ2-7; size: NA; V: TRBV27; CDR3: ASSREQGITYEQY
J: TRBJ2-7; size: NA; V: TRBV9; CDR3: ASSPHFGEYGQY
J: TRBJ1-2; size: NA; V: TRBV5-1; CDR3: ASSLDSQYGYT
J: TRBJ1-2; size: NA; V: TRBV30; CDR3: AWSILDRTNYGYT
J: TRBJ2-7; size: NA; V: TRBV5-6; CDR3: ASSLLGLYEQY
J: TRBJ2-7; size: NA; V: TRBV27; CDR3: ASSLSGLPAVYEQY
J: TRBJ1-2; size: NA; V: TRBV28; CDR3: ASRTGFNYGYT
J: TRBJ2-1; size: NA; V: TRBV27; CDR3: ASSLNPFDRGGNEQF
J: TRBJ2-5; size: NA; V: TRBV4-1; CDR3: ASSQEDPSVRQETQY
J: TRBJ2-3; size: once; V: TRBV18; CDR3: ASSRGGTSGGSDTQY
J: TRBJ2-3; size: NA; V: TRBV6-5; CDR3: ASKSQHRGTDTQY
J: TRBJ1-2; size: NA; V: TRBV28; CDR3: ASSFGGIREGYT
J: TRBJ2-2; size: NA; V: TRBV4-1; CDR3: ASQQGFAGELF
J: TRBJ1-1; size: NA; V: TRBV7-2; CDR3: ASSPGWAGRSEAF
J: TRBJ2-3; size: NA; V: TRBV6-5; CDR3: ASSYSSGRGTDTQY